This TCR beta chain was found in a study of T cell changes during pregnancy in multiple sclerosis. Sequenced by immunoSEQ multiplex PCR; TCRdb stores in-frame clones only, minus some. The repertoire holds tens of thousands of clones, with over 75% as singletons. Germline CDR1 SGHRS, CDR2 YFSETQ. With 4 bases clipped from V and 5 bases from J, the junction kept 8 bases outside the gene matches. CDR3 length: 16 amino acids. This TCR derives from a female donor with multiple sclerosis, enrolled in a pregnancy study. This material consisted of peripheral blood, taken in the first trimester of pregnancy. The V gene is TRBV5-1, the J gene TRBJ2-5, with 13 nucleotides matching TRBD2. The DNA for the CDR3 is TGCGCCAGCAGCGGAGGACTAGCGGGAGCGGCTGAGACCCAGTACTTC. As protein: CASSGGLAGAAETQYF.